The 2 T cell receptor beta chains listed next were all sequenced from one sample in a study of T cell repertoires in cytomegalovirus infection. TCRdb used MiXCR to reprocess the reads, holding one entry per CDR3 protein. The table includes about 160,000 distinct CDR3 sequences, 20% to 25% detected once. Antigens of these TCRs are unknown. Sequenced material: CD8+ T cells from cultured PBMCs, taken from culture after CMV antigen stimulation. These receptors came from a human donor in good health (CMV status not recorded). Some clones in this sample may be carry-over from other donors' samples.

This chain uses TRBV7-9 with TRBJ1-5, with D possibly being TRBD1 (5 bases). The germline gives CDR1 SEHNR, CDR2 FQNEAQ (reference sequence). The CDR3 contains 16 residues. V was pared by 6 bases and J by 1 base, with 16 bases between. The chain's CDR3 is CASSYTRAGSNQPQHF. CDR3 coding DNA: TGTGCCAGCAGTTATACACGTGCAGGGAGCAATCAGCCCCAGCATTTT.

This clonotype was detected many times. The V and J genes are TRBV9 and TRBJ2-1; a possible D gene is TRBD2 (5 bases). The CDR3 length is 15 residues. The V and J ends lost 1 base and 0 bases respectively, with 8 bases between them. Germline V CDR1 and CDR2: SGDLS, YYNGEE. The CDR3 region has the DNA TGTGCCAGCAGCGTAACGGGGAGCTCCTACAATGAGCAGTTCTTC. It encodes CASSVTGSSYNEQFF.